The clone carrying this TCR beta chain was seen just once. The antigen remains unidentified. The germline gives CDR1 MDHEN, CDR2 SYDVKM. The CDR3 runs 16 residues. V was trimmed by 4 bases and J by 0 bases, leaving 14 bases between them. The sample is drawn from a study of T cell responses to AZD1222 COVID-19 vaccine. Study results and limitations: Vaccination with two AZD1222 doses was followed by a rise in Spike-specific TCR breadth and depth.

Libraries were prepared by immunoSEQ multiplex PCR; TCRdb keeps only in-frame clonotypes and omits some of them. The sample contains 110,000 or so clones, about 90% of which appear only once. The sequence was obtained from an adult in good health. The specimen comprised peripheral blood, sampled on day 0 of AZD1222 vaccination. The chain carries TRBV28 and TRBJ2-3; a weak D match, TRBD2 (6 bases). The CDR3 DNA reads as TGTGCCAGCAGTTCCGCCGGAGGGGCTAGCACAGATACGCAGTATTTT. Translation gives CASSSAGGASTDTQYF. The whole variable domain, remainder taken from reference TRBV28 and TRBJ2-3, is DVKVTQSSRYLVKRTGEKVFLECVQDMDHENMFWYRQDPGLGLRLIYFSYDVKMKEKGDIPEGYSVSREKKERFSLILESASTNQTSMYLCASSSAGGASTDTQYFGPGTRLTVL.